Below, one TCR beta chain is given with its context. This record belongs to a study of blood T cell repertoires in COVID-19. Study summary: Spain, Italy and the United States supplied samples that represented acute and convalescent COVID-19. From T cells, B-cell-depleted T cells, or PBMCs came the material, which was cDNA or gDNA.

Per the authors' pipeline: Estimation of nucleated cell counts relied on the amplification of reference gene primers. Measured with immunoSEQ multiplex PCR; TCRdb has only the in-frame clones, and not every one. V and J calls and clone size are copied from that table; D and trimming were computed from the DNA. The sample contains about 250,000 clones, 75% to 90% of which appear only once. Germline assignment: CDR1 LGHDT and CDR2 YNNKEL (reference sequence). Trimming removed 4 bases at V and 0 bases at J, with 9 bases between. The CDR3 length is 14 residues. The clonotype originates from a man aged 40-50 years with acute or convalescent COVID-19. The J gene is TRBJ1-1, the V gene TRBV3-1 (or the pseudogene TRBV3-2); D not resolved. Material: peripheral blood. CDR3 in DNA: TGTGCCAGCAGCCGCGGGGTACTGAACACTGAAGCTTTCTTT. It is translated as CASSRGVLNTEAFF.